This T cell receptor beta chain was obtained from a study of T-cell memory formation after mild COVID-19. V lost 5 bases, J lost 0 bases, and 4 bases stayed unmatched. The V gene's germline CDR1 is SGHTA and CDR2 FQGTGA. The CDR3 sequence is 15 residues long. TCRdb used MiXCR to reprocess the 5' RACE reads, holding one entry per CDR3 protein. This table holds 190,000 or so distinct CDR3 sequences, approximately 10% found once. This clonotype showed up just a few times. Sequenced sample: PBMCs or a T cell subset sorted from them (not recorded which). The chain uses TRBV7-3 and TRBJ2-3; TRBD1 matches at 8 bases. This sequence was found in a man between 18 and 29 years old who had mild COVID-19 (a few samples of this study predate the infection). Cell type and time point are not known. In DNA, the CDR3 is TGTGCCAGCAGCCGGGACAGGTTTAGCACAGATACGCAGTATTTT. It specifies CASSRDRFSTDTQYF.